A selection of T cell receptor beta chains follows, all from one sample in a study of graft-versus-host responses after intestinal transplantation. TCRdb's copy holds only in-frame clones and misses some; the assay was immunoSEQ multiplex PCR. The table includes some 39,000 clones, around 96% detected once. Their antigens are not known. The sequencing used unstimulated CD8+ T cells sorted from spleen or lymph node cells, collected before transplant. These TCRs come from a human donor who was the organ donor for an intestinal transplant. Each CDR3 is given with its conserved first and last residue. The D gene is left open where the match is weak. Size is stated for part of the rows, as once, few or many counts, or as a class when the clone is expanded.

clone_size d_call j_call v_call cdr3_aa cdr3_nt
- - TRBJ2-7 TRBV4-3 CASSQEYHSTYEQYF TGCGCCAGCAGCCAGGAGTACCATTCTACCTACGAGCAGTACTTC
- TRBD2 TRBJ2-5 TRBV30 CAWSVAGETQYF TGTGCCTGGAGTGTAGCGGGGGAGACCCAGTACTTC
once - TRBJ1-3 TRBV7-9 CASSRNTIYF TGTGCCAGCTCAAGAAACACCATATATTTT
- TRBD1 TRBJ2-3 TRBV5-6 CASSLGTGGTDTQYF TGTGCCAGCAGCTTGGGGACAGGGGGCACAGATACGCAGTATTTT
- - TRBJ2-6 TRBV11-2 CASSLGSSGANVLTF TGTGCCAGCAGCCTAGGGAGCTCTGGGGCCAACGTCCTGACTTTC
- - TRBJ2-1 TRBV27 CASSLFSGGDEQFF TGTGCCAGCAGTTTATTTTCTGGAGGAGATGAGCAGTTCTTC
- - TRBJ2-7 TRBV30 CAWNLVAGTNPYEQYF TGTGCCTGGAACCTAGTCGCCGGGACGAACCCCTACGAACAGTACTTC
- - TRBJ2-7 TRBV4-1 CASSQNTAYEQYF TGCGCCAGCAGCCAAAACACCGCCTACGAGCAGTACTTC
- TRBD1 TRBJ2-7 TRBV7-9 CASSPRKGQWRYEQYF TGTGCCAGCAGCCCCCGAAAGGGACAGTGGCGCTACGAGCAGTACTTC
once TRBD1 TRBJ1-1 TRBV27 CASSLLTGSDTEAFF TGTGCCAGCAGTCTACTGACAGGGTCGGACACTGAAGCTTTCTTT
- - TRBJ2-5 TRBV5-8 CASSLAVKSEETQYF TGTGCCAGCAGCTTGGCGGTTAAATCCGAAGAGACCCAGTACTTC
once - TRBJ2-5 TRBV6-6 CASSSYLDSETQYF TGTGCCAGCAGTTCCTACCTGGATTCGGAGACCCAGTACTTC
- - TRBJ1-4 TRBV9 CASSVGGNNEKLFF TGTGCCAGCAGCGTAGGAGGGAATAATGAAAAACTGTTTTTT
- - TRBJ2-7 TRBV10-2 CASSGVVAEQYF TGCGCCAGTAGCGGCGTTGTAGCCGAGCAGTACTTC
- - TRBJ1-1 TRBV27 CATRIGAENTEAFF TGTGCCACCAGGATTGGGGCCGAGAACACTGAAGCTTTCTTT
- - TRBJ2-2 TRBV27 CASSPPSNTGELFF TGTGCCAGCAGCCCCCCATCGAACACCGGGGAGCTGTTTTTT
- - TRBJ1-1 TRBV27 CASSLQDSNTEAFF TGTGCCAGCAGTTTACAGGATTCGAACACTGAAGCTTTCTTT
- - TRBJ2-1 TRBV19 CASSIASGPNEQFF TGTGCCAGTAGTATCGCCTCAGGACCCAATGAGCAGTTCTTC